This TCR beta chain was retrieved from a study of blood T cell repertoires in COVID-19 (dated by TCRdb to about 2020). About the full investigation: Collaborator samples came from the United States, Italy and Spain and covered acute and convalescent phases of COVID-19. Where available, HLA class I and class II types were obtained from metadata supplied by the sample provider rather than from assay-based typing. The repertoires were released in a freely available public database intended as a resource for research on the immune response to SARS-CoV-2. The samples were drawn from two sources: the first 160 participants of the ongoing ImmuneRACE study, and over 1,000 subjects contributed by 6 global collaborators. The material from the prospective study consisted of cDNA or gDNA derived from T cells, B-cell-depleted T cells, or PBMCs. The dataset comprised deeply sampled blood TCRbeta repertoires from subjects exposed to, actively infected with, or recovered from COVID-19. Nearly every sample came with metadata listing a de-identified subject ID, COVID-19 status, age in years and sex. Points the paper makes about the study in general: Clinical and demographic metadata were provided uncurated, with the amount varying by source and participant.

Its CDR3 holds 14 amino acids, cysteine through phenylalanine. The retained sequence is limited to the CDR3, 42 bases, with the frame set at the first base. The germline V gene sets CDR1 to KGHSH and CDR2 to LQKENI. Trimming removed 6 bases from V and 5 bases from J, leaving 15 bases between the germline ends. On this clone: This clone's antigen is unknown. Within one base of it there is no much larger clone, and no base qualities were kept.

Each collaborating institution followed its own protocols to collect whole blood in K2EDTA tubes. Collaborator samples were shipped for TCRbeta analysis as frozen whole blood, isolated PBMCs, or DNA extracted from either sample type. TCRbeta CDR3 regions were amplified from genomic DNA using the immunoSEQ Assay, a bias-controlled multiplex PCR. The authors' analysis ran thus. Nucleated cell counts per sample were estimated from amplification of reference gene primers within the assay. To quantify the absolute abundance of each unique TCRbeta CDR3 rearrangement, sequence reads were collapsed and filtered. Productive Simpson clonality was computed per sample as the square root of Simpson's diversity index over productive rearrangements. This is the immuneACCESS table as TCRdb keeps it, with only in-frame sequences that have V and J called. A part of the clones is gone; compared with another copy, unresolved V genes explain less than half, and the rest is unexplained. The V and J calls and the clone size are those of that table, but D and trimming were determined from the DNA. The sample data list about 40,000 clones, and 80% to 90% of these were observed just once. Approximately 13% of the sample is held by the ten biggest clonotypes.

The chain was built from TRBV18 and TRBJ2-3, and the D gene may be TRBD2, 5 bases matching. This TCR came from a human donor in a cohort sampled during active COVID-19. Material for sequencing was peripheral blood. CDR3 region: CASSSASRGDTQYF. The sequenced DNA: TGTGCCAGCTCCTCCGCGAGCCGGGGAGATACGCAGTATTTT.